This record covers a single T cell receptor (beta chain). No antigen is known for it. The data originate from a study of cytomegalovirus exposure and HLA in healthy donors. Study results and limitations: It was 164 TCR beta chains that were listed as cytomegalovirus-associated.

PCR employed 60 Vbeta and 13 Jbeta primers. Produced via immunoSEQ multiplex PCR; TCRdb's table is partial and in-frame only. This table holds some 130,000 clones, roughly 77% found once. The CDR3 covers 15 residues. Trimming cost V 6 bases and J 0 bases; bases outside gene matches: 2. Germline V lookup: CDR1 SNHLY, CDR2 FYNNEI. This chain joins TRBV2 and TRBJ2-6, with 7 bases aligning to TRBD1. This clonotype was obtained from a man in his thirties or forties in good health. Sequencing was carried out using PBMCs. The CDR3 is CASRNRGSGANVLTF. Written as DNA, the CDR3 is TGTGCCAGCAGAAACAGGGGCTCTGGGGCCAACGTCCTGACTTTC.